The 2 T cell receptor beta chains presented below share a single source sample, sequenced in a study of control samples from healthy donors and cancer patients. The method was immunoSEQ multiplex PCR; TCRdb's version includes in-frame clones alone and lacks a portion of them. The sample has approximately 120,000 clones, around 89% seen once. The specimen sequenced was blood. The receptors were sampled from a woman aged 45-60 years in good health.

This chain links TRBV5-5 with TRBJ2-4; D is ambiguous. Germline CDR1 is SGHKS and CDR2 is YYEKEE (reference sequence). Trimming left V 5 bases short and J 5 bases short, with 11 bases between. The CDR3 is made up of 13 amino acids. The DNA for the CDR3 is TGTGCCAGCAGTGGCCAGCAACAAAACATTCAGTACTTC. It is translated as CASSGQQQNIQYF.

CDR3 DNA: TGTGCCAGCACCACCCTTAATGAAAAACTGTTTTTT. This encodes CASTTLNEKLFF. This rearrangement joins TRBV28 to TRBJ1-4; D ambiguous. CDR1 is MDHEN, CDR2 SYDVKM, per germline. V lost 7 bases and J 4 bases, leaving 7 bases between the germline ends. The CDR3 consists of 12 residues.